Included here is one T cell receptor (beta chain) sequence, with context. In the original analysis: Amplification with reference gene primers provided the estimates of nucleated cell counts. The table came from immunoSEQ multiplex PCR; TCRdb's copy has only in-frame clones and leaves some out. V, J and clone size were drawn from that table, and D and trimming were deduced from the DNA. The data contain over 250,000 clones, about nine tenths of them seen just once; the ten biggest clones take up roughly 2.2%. The data were taken from a study of blood T cell repertoires in COVID-19. For the study at large: Samples came from the United States, Italy and Spain, spanning acute and convalescent COVID-19.

The trim removed 6 bases at V and 1 base at J, leaving 4 bases unmatched. Looked up from germline, CDR1 is SNHLY and CDR2 is FYNNEI. The CDR3 length is 14 residues. The gene calls are TRBV2 and TRBJ1-1, with TRBD1 identical over 8 bases. This TCR derives from a man in his forties or fifties with acute or convalescent COVID-19. The source material was peripheral blood. CDR3 nucleotides: TGTGCCAGCAGGGGGGACAGGTCGAACACTGAAGCTTTCTTT. This encodes CASRGDRSNTEAFF.